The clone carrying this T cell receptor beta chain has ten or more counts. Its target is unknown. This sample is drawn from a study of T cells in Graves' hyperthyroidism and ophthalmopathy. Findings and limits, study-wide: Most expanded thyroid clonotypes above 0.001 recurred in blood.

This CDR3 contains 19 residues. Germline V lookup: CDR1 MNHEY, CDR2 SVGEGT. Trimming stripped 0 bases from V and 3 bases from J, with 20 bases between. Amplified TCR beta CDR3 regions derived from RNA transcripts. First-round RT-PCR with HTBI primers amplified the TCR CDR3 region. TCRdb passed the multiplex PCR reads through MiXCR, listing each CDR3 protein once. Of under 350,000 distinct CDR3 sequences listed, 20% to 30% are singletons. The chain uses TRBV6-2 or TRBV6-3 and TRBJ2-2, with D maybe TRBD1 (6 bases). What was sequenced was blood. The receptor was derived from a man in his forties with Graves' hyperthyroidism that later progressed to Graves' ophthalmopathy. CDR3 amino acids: CASSYSDGWAGEDTGELFF. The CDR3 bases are TGTGCCAGCAGTTACTCGGATGGATGGGCAGGGGAAGACACCGGGGAGCTGTTTTTT.